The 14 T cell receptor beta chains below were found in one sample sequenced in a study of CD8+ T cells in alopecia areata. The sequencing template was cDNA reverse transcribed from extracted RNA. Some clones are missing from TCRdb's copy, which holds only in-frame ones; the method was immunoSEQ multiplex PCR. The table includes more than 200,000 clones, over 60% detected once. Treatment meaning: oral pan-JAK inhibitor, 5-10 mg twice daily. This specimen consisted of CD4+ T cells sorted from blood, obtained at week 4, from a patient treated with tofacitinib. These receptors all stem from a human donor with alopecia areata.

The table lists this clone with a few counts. The CDR3 DNA reads TGTGCCTGGAGTGTAGAAGTCCATCAGCCCCAGCATTTT. It encodes CAWSVEVHQPQHF. V gene TRBV30 combines with J gene TRBJ1-5; D gene unclear. V lost 0 bases, J lost 5 bases, and 8 bases lay in between. The CDR3 is made up of 13 amino acids. Germline loops: CDR1 GTSNPN, CDR2 SVGIG (reference sequence).

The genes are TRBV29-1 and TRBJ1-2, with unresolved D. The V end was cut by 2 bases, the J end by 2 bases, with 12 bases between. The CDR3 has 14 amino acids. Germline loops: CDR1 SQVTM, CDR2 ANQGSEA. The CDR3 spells CSVENASGNYGYTF. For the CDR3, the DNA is TGCAGCGTTGAAAACGCTTCGGGAAACTATGGCTACACCTTC.

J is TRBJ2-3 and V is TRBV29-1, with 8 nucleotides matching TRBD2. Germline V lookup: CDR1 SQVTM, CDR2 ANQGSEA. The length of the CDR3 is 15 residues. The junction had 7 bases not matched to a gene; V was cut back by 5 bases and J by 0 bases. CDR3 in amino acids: CSVTGGAGSTDTQYF. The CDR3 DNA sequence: TGCAGCGTTACCGGGGGGGCCGGGAGCACAGATACGCAGTATTTT.

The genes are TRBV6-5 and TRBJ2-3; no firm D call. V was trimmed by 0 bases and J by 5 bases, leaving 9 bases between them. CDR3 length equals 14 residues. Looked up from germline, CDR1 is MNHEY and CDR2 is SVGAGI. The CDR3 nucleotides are TGTGCCAGCAGTTACTCGAAGGCTGTAGATACGCAGTATTTT. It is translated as CASSYSKAVDTQYF.

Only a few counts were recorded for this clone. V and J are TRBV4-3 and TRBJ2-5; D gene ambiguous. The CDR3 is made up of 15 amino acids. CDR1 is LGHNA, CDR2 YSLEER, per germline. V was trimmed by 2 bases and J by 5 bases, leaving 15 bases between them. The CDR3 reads CASSQNYANAETQYF. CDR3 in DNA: TGCGCCAGCAGCCAAAACTATGCCAACGCGGAGACCCAGTACTTC.

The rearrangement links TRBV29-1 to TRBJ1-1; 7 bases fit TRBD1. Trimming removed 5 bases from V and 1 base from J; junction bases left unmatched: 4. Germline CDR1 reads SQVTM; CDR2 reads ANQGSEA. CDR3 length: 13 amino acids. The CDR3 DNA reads TGCAGCGTTAACCGACAGGGGAACACTGAAGCTTTCTTT. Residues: CSVNRQGNTEAFF.

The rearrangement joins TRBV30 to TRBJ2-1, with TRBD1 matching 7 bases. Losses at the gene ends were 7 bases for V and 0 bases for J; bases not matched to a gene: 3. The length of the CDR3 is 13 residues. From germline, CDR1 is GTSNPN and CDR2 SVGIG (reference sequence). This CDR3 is CALNRGSYNEQFF. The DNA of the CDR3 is TGTGCCTTAAACAGGGGCTCCTACAATGAGCAGTTCTTC.

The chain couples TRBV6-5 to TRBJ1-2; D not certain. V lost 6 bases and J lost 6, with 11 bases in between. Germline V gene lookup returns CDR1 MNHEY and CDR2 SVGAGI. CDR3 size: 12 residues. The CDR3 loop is CASRTRTNGYTF. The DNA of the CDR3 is TGTGCCAGCAGAACCCGGACGAATGGCTACACCTTC.

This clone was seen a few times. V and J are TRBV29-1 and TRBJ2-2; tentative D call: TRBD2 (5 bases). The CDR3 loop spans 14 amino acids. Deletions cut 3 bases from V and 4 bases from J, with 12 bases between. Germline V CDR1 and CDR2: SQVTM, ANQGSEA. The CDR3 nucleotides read TGCAGCGTTGAGACTACTAGTTCCACCGGGGAGCTGTTTTTT. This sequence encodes CSVETTSSTGELFF.

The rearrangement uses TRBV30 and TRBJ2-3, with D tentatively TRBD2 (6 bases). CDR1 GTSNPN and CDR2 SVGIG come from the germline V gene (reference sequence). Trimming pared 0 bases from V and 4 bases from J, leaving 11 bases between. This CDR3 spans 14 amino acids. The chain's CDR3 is CAWSVGASADTQYF. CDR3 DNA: TGTGCCTGGAGTGTAGGAGCTAGCGCAGATACGCAGTATTTT.

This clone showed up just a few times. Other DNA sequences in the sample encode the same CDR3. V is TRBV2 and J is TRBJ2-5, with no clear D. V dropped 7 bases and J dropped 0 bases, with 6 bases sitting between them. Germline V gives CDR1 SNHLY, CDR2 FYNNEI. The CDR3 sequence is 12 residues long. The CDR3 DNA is TGTGCCAGCACGTTGAACCAAGAGACCCAGTACTTC. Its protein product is CASTLNQETQYF.

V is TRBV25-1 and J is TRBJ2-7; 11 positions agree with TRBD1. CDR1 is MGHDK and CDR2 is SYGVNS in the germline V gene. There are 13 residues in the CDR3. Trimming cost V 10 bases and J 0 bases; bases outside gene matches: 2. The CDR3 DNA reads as TGTGCCACCGGGACAGGGGGCTCCTACGAGCAGTACTTC. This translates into CATGTGGSYEQYF.

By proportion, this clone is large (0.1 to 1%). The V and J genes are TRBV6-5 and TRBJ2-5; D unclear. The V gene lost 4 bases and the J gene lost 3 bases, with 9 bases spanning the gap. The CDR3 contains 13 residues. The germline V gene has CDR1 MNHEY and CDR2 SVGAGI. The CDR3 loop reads CASSFRREETQYF. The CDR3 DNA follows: TGTGCCAGCAGTTTCAGGAGAGAAGAGACCCAGTACTTC.

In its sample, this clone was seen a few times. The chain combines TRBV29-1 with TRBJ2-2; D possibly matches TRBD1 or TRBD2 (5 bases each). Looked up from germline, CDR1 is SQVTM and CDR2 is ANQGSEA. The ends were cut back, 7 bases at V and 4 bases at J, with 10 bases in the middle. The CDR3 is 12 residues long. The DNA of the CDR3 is TGCAGCGGGGGGATAACCACCGGGGAGCTGTTTTTT. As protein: CSGGITTGELFF.